The 17 T cell receptor beta chains presented below share a single source sample, sequenced in a study of T-cell reconstitution after alpha-beta-depleted transplantation in children. For TCRbeta, the library was prepared with unique molecular identifiers. TCRdb recomputed calls from the PCR reads with MiXCR, one row per CDR3 protein. Seen here are roughly 670,000 distinct CDR3 sequences, approximately 14% observed once, and the top ten hold roughly 0.84%. Sequences were derived from PBMCs, sampled before TCRalphabeta/CD19-depleted stem cell transplant. These receptors were collected from a girl aged 2 to 9 with congenital amegakaryocytic thrombocytopenia, due to receive a stem cell transplant.

The genes are TRBV5-5 and TRBJ1-2, with no clear D. CDR3 length: 14 amino acids. Trimming pared 0 bases from V and 8 bases from J, leaving 14 bases between. Germline V CDR1 and CDR2: SGHKS, YYEKEE (reference sequence). As DNA, the CDR3 is TGTGCCAGCAGCTTGGGTCCGGAACGGAGGGGCTACACCTTC. It yields the protein CASSLGPERRGYTF.

This clonotype has a count of ten or more. This chain links TRBV15 with TRBJ1-5, with D perhaps matching TRBD1 (6 bases). Trimming took 0 bases from V and 3 from J, leaving 12 bases between them. CDR1 LNHNV and CDR2 YYDKDF come from the germline V gene (reference sequence). The CDR3 has 16 amino acids. For the CDR3, the DNA is TGTGCCACCAGCAGAGATATGAGGGGGACCAATCAGCCCCAGCATTTT. Encoded protein: CATSRDMRGTNQPQHF.

This chain links TRBV29-1 with TRBJ2-7; 9 bases agree with TRBD2. Losses at the gene ends were 0 bases for V and 2 bases for J; bases not matched to a gene: 5. The V gene's germline CDR1 is SQVTM and CDR2 ANQGSEA. The CDR3 extends over 15 amino acids. CDR3 bases: TGCAGCGTTGAAGACCCGGCGGGAGGGCCCTACGAGCAGTACTTC. It yields the protein CSVEDPAGGPYEQYF.

V gene TRBV5-1 combines with J gene TRBJ2-7, with 10 bases fitting TRBD1. Germline CDR1 is SGHRS and CDR2 is YFSETQ. This CDR3 comprises 15 residues. V shed 3 bases and J 3 bases; nucleotides not matched to a gene: 6. The CDR3 coding sequence is TGCGCCAGCAGCTCCGGGGACAGGGGCATCTACGAGCAGTACTTC. This codes for CASSSGDRGIYEQYF. The full variable domain, completed using reference TRBV5-1 and TRBJ2-7, is KAGVTQTPRYLIKTRGQQVTLSCSPISGHRSVSWYQQTPGQGLQFLFEYFSETQRNKGNFPGRFSGRQFSNSRSEMNVSTLELGDSALYLCASSSGDRGIYEQYFGPGTRLTVT.

This clonotype was seen a handful of times. This chain links TRBV20-1 with TRBJ1-2; D uncertain. Trimming removed 3 bases from V and 2 bases from J, with 19 bases in between. Germline CDR1 and CDR2: DFQATT and SNEGSKA (reference sequence). This CDR3 spans 16 amino acids. DNA of the CDR3: TGCAGTGCTAGGGCGCCGTTTGCAACAGCCAACTATGGCTACACCTTC. Residues: CSARAPFATANYGYTF.

The sample holds a few counts of this clonotype. V and J are TRBV20-1 and TRBJ2-7, with D perhaps matching TRBD2 (7 bases). The CDR3 is 15 residues long. The ends were cut back, 6 bases at V and 3 bases at J, with 21 bases in the middle. Looked up from germline, CDR1 is DFQATT and CDR2 is SNEGSKA (reference sequence). The CDR3 DNA reads TGCAGTGCGGTGGGGGCGACTAGCTTGGTCTACGAGCAGTACTTC. It encodes CSAVGATSLVYEQYF.

This clonotype was counted between two and nine times. This chain links TRBV7-7 with TRBJ2-3, with 8 nucleotides matching TRBD1. V was clipped by 5 bases and J by 5 bases; unmatched bases: 9. CDR1 is SSHAT and CDR2 is FNYEAQ in the germline V gene (reference sequence). The CDR3 totals 15 residues. CDR3 protein: CASSKTGERGDTQYF. The CDR3 nucleotides read TGTGCCAGCAGCAAGACAGGGGAAAGGGGAGATACGCAGTATTTT.

The chain uses TRBV21-1 and TRBJ2-7; the D call in the table, TRBD2, was not verified against the DNA. TRBV21-1 is described as a pseudogene. The length of the CDR3 is 24 residues. CDR3 residues: CASSKDFFSFTATSGGFWFYEQYF. The CDR3 bases are TGTGCCAGCAGCAAAGATTTCTTCTCTTTTACCGCGACTAGCGGGGGATTTTGGTTCTACGAGCAGTACTTC.

The table lists this clonotype with many counts. The chain recombines TRBV28 with TRBJ2-1; tentatively, D is TRBD1 (6 bases). CDR3 size: 15 residues. V lost 6 bases and J 2 bases, leaving 14 bases between the germline ends. In germline, CDR1 is MDHEN, CDR2 SYDVKM. The CDR3 nucleotides read TGTGCCAGCAGATTCATCCGGGACACCTACAATGAGCAGTTCTTC. Protein sequence: CASRFIRDTYNEQFF.

The table lists this clonotype with many counts. The chain combines TRBV12-3 or TRBV12-4 with TRBJ2-5; 14 bases match TRBD2. Trimming cost V 6 bases and J 2 bases; bases outside gene matches: 5. The CDR3 runs to 16 residues. The CDR3 loop reads CASSPGTSGSQETQYF. CDR3 bases: TGTGCCAGCAGCCCGGGGACTAGCGGGAGTCAAGAGACCCAGTACTTC.

This clonotype showed up many times. The V gene is TRBV20-1, the J gene TRBJ1-5, with D possibly being TRBD1 (6 bases). Germline V CDR1 and CDR2: DFQATT, SNEGSKA (reference sequence). CDR3 length: 14 residues. V was pared by 6 bases and J by 0 bases, with 12 bases between. CDR3 bases: TGCAGTGCCACAGGGAACCCTAGCAATCAGCCCCAGCATTTT. Protein sequence: CSATGNPSNQPQHF.

In this sample, this clonotype turned up many times. The genes are TRBV4-1 and TRBJ2-1; D unresolved. Germline lookup yields CDR1 MGHRA and CDR2 YSYEKL. The CDR3 spans 13 residues. Trimming left V 4 bases short and J 5 bases short, with 9 bases between. CDR3 coding DNA: TGCGCCAGCAGCCTCCCCCTGCACAATGAGCAGTTCTTC. Amino acid sequence: CASSLPLHNEQFF.

This clonotype was counted ten times or more. The gene calls are TRBV7-7 and TRBJ2-5; no reliable D call. Trimming left V 2 bases short and J 2 bases short, with 9 bases between. CDR3 size: 14 residues. From germline, CDR1 is SSHAT and CDR2 FNYEAQ (reference sequence). The CDR3 loop reads CASSLTLKQETQYF. The CDR3 DNA sequence: TGTGCCAGCAGCTTAACCCTAAAACAAGAGACCCAGTACTTC.

This clonotype was found many times. The genes are TRBV28 and TRBJ1-1; unclear D gene. CDR3 size: 13 residues. Trimming removed 5 bases from V and 7 bases from J, with 14 bases in between. Germline V gives CDR1 MDHEN, CDR2 SYDVKM. CDR3 nucleotide sequence: TGTGCCAGCAGTCCGAGCGAGTACAATGAAGCTTTCTTT. Protein sequence: CASSPSEYNEAFF. The full variable domain, in which reference TRBV28 and TRBJ1-1 provide the parts outside the CDR3, is DVKVTQSSRYLVKRTGEKVFLECVQDMDHENMFWYRQDPGLGLRLIYFSYDVKMKEKGDIPEGYSVSREKKERFSLILESASTNQTSMYLCASSPSEYNEAFFGQGTRLTVV.

This clonotype was counted a few times. The chain joins TRBV20-1 to TRBJ1-2; TRBD1 agrees at 10 bases. The CDR3 contains 14 residues. V was pared by 4 bases and J by 4 bases, with 6 bases of the junction left unmatched. Germline V gene lookup returns CDR1 DFQATT and CDR2 SNEGSKA (reference sequence). CDR3 protein: CSANPGQGFYGYTF. CDR3 nucleotide sequence: TGCAGTGCTAATCCGGGACAGGGGTTCTATGGCTACACCTTC.

The genes are TRBV28 and TRBJ2-7; 10 nucleotides line up with TRBD2. This CDR3 comprises 15 residues. V lost 3 bases to trimming and J lost 2 bases; unmatched junction nucleotides: 4. Germline CDR1 MDHEN, CDR2 SYDVKM. The CDR3 protein is CASSFQLAGAYEQYF. The CDR3 DNA sequence: TGTGCCAGCAGTTTTCAGCTAGCGGGAGCCTACGAGCAGTACTTC.

This clonotype has a handful of counts. The genes are TRBV28 and TRBJ2-2; TRBD2 agrees at 7 bases. Germline CDR1 and CDR2: MDHEN and SYDVKM. J lost 2 bases, V lost 10 bases, and 10 bases had no gene match. The CDR3 loop spans 15 amino acids. Here the CDR3 DNA reads TGTGCCACCAACCAACGGGGGGACAACACCGGGGAGCTGTTTTTT. Protein product: CATNQRGDNTGELFF.